Presented here are 27 T cell receptor beta chains from one specimen sequenced in a study of neurological immune-mediated disorders. Each CDR3 protein gets one entry after TCRdb re-called the 5' RACE reads with MiXCR. The table includes about 79,000 distinct CDR3 sequences, less than 15% detected once. The sequenced sample consisted of PBMCs. All receptors derive from a woman aged 45 to 65 in good health.

This clonotype was seen at least ten times. This rearrangement joins TRBV6-6 to TRBJ2-2; D ambiguous. Trimming pared 7 bases from V and 4 bases from J, leaving 7 bases between. The CDR3 consists of 12 residues. Germline CDR1 and CDR2: MNHNY and SVGAGI (reference sequence). DNA for the CDR3: TGTGCCAGCACCCGGGCCACCGGGGAGCTGTTTTTT. It codes for CASTRATGELFF.

This clonotype has a count of ten or more. The CDR3 region is CASSYRGLDEQFF. CDR3 DNA sequence: TGTGCCAGCAGCTACAGGGGGCTAGATGAGCAGTTCTTC. The chain is built from TRBV7-9 and TRBJ2-1; 9 nucleotides match TRBD1. CDR1 SEHNR and CDR2 FQNEAQ come from the germline V gene (reference sequence). Trimming cost V 4 bases and J 8 bases; bases outside gene matches: 3. The CDR3 length is 13 residues.

This chain joins TRBV20-1 and TRBJ2-1; D is unclear. The germline gives CDR1 DFQATT, CDR2 SNEGSKA (reference sequence). The CDR3 has 14 residues. Trimming stripped 1 base from V and 8 bases from J, with 15 bases between. CDR3 sequence (DNA): TGCAGTGCTAGAGTCCAGGACCTAATCGATGAGCAGTTCTTC. Translating it yields CSARVQDLIDEQFF.

This clonotype was seen at least ten times. The chain carries TRBV24-1 and TRBJ1-1; TRBD1 aligns across 11 bases. V lost 4 bases, J lost 9 bases, and 6 bases stayed unmatched. Germline CDR1 and CDR2: KGHDR and SFDVKD. The CDR3 consists of 14 residues. CDR3 region: CATSDPGQGAQAFF. CDR3 nucleotides: TGTGCCACCAGTGACCCAGGACAGGGGGCACAAGCTTTCTTT.

This chain uses TRBV7-2 with TRBJ1-3; D unresolved. The CDR3 length is 15 residues. V lost 4 bases to trimming and J lost 0 bases, with 10 bases between them. Germline CDR1 is SGHTA and CDR2 is FQGNSA. CDR3: CASSSQGGSGNTIYF. CDR3 in DNA: TGTGCCAGCAGCTCCCAAGGAGGCTCTGGAAACACCATATATTTT.

This clonotype was recorded at least ten times. The chain couples TRBV20-1 to TRBJ2-5, with TRBD1 identical over 9 bases. The CDR3 runs 15 residues. The V and J ends lost 1 base and 2 bases, in that order; junction bases with no gene match: 5. CDR1 DFQATT and CDR2 SNEGSKA come from the germline V gene (reference sequence). CDR3 loop: CSARGGQGGQETQYF. In DNA form, the CDR3 reads TGCAGTGCTAGAGGGGGACAGGGAGGGCAAGAGACCCAGTACTTC.

This clonotype appeared many times. The rearrangement links TRBV20-1 to TRBJ1-2, with TRBD1 matching 7 bases. This CDR3 comprises 16 residues. Per the germline V gene, CDR1 is DFQATT and CDR2 is SNEGSKA (reference sequence). V lost 4 bases and J lost 4; bases outside the gene matches: 15. CDR3 protein: CSATYQPGGPVYGYTF. Here the CDR3 DNA reads TGCAGTGCTACTTACCAACCAGGGGGTCCGGTCTATGGCTACACCTTC.

This clonotype was detected many times. The genes are TRBV28 and TRBJ2-7; no reliable D call. CDR1 MDHEN and CDR2 SYDVKM come from the germline V gene. V was cut by 1 base and J by 3 bases, with 13 bases left in between. The CDR3 is 15 residues long. The CDR3 DNA is TGTGCCAGCAGTTTATCCCGGCAGACATACTACGAGCAGTACTTC. Translated, it gives CASSLSRQTYYEQYF. The full variable domain, in which reference TRBV28 and TRBJ2-7 provide the parts outside the CDR3, is DVKVTQSSRYLVKRTGEKVFLECVQDMDHENMFWYRQDPGLGLRLIYFSYDVKMKEKGDIPEGYSVSREKKERFSLILESASTNQTSMYLCASSLSRQTYYEQYFGPGTRLTVT.

This clonotype was counted once. Compared with germline, one end of the junction differs, possibly owing to a read error. This chain links TRBV29-1 with TRBJ2-3, with D tentatively TRBD2 (5 bases). Germline V gives CDR1 SQVTM, CDR2 ANQGSEA. The CDR3 covers 14 residues. The CDR3 DNA reads TGTAGCGTTCGCGAAGCGATTAGCACAGATACGCAGTATTTT. This sequence encodes CSVREAISTDTQYF.

The table lists this clonotype with a count of one. A read error may explain this, as a much larger clone is one base away. The chain is built from TRBV20-1 and TRBJ2-7, with a possible D match to TRBD2 (6 bases). The CDR3 sequence is 12 residues long. Looked up from germline, CDR1 is DFQATT and CDR2 is SNEGSKA (reference sequence). V gave up 1 base and J gave up 3 bases, with 7 bases separating them. CDR3 loop: CSARGDFYEQYF. The CDR3 region has the DNA TGCAGTGCTAGAGGGGACTTCTACGAGCAGTACTTC.

This clonotype was seen at least ten times. Germline and junction disagree at one end, which may indicate a read error. The chain employs TRBV9 and TRBJ2-1, with 7 bases aligning to TRBD2. In germline, CDR1 is SGDLS, CDR2 YYNGEE. The CDR3 length is 15 residues. This CDR3 is CASNVVGSGPVSKFF. CDR3 DNA: TGTGCCAGCAACGTAGTAGGTAGCGGGCCGGTTAGTAAGTTCTTC.

There are many counts of this clonotype. The chain recombines TRBV7-6 with TRBJ2-1; TRBD2 aligns across 11 bases. V lost 4 bases to trimming and J lost 2 bases; unmatched junction nucleotides: 4. This CDR3 is built from 16 residues. CDR1 is SGHVS and CDR2 is FNYEAQ in the germline V gene. The CDR3 here is CASSSGTSGAYNEQFF. In nucleotides, the CDR3 is TGTGCCAGCAGCTCCGGGACTAGCGGAGCCTACAATGAGCAGTTCTTC.

Ten or more counts support this clonotype. The chain joins TRBV6-6 to TRBJ2-6, with D perhaps TRBD2 (6 bases). The CDR3 loop spans 14 amino acids. Germline assignment: CDR1 MNHNY and CDR2 SVGAGI (reference sequence). V lost 6 bases and J lost 4, with 10 bases in between. The CDR3 DNA sequence: TGTGCCAGCAGCCCGGCGGGAGGGGCCAACGTCCTGACTTTC. Translated, it gives CASSPAGGANVLTF.

This clonotype was counted at least ten times. The chain employs TRBV3-1 and TRBJ1-1, with 12 positions matching TRBD1. Germline values: CDR1 LGHDT, CDR2 YNNKEL (reference sequence). V gave up 9 bases and J gave up 9 bases; unmatched junction bases: 8. CDR3 length: 13 amino acids. CDR3 DNA: TGTGCCAGTGCTGGGACAGGGGGCCATCAAGCTTTCTTT. Translation gives CASAGTGGHQAFF. Full variable domain (rest looked up from reference TRBV3-1 and TRBJ1-1): DTAVSQTPKYLVTQMGNDKSIKCEQNLGHDTMYWYKQDSKKFLKIMFSYNNKELIINETVPNRFSPKSPDKAHLNLHINSLELGDSAVYFCASAGTGGHQAFFGQGTRLTVV.

The sample holds many counts of this clonotype. The V gene is TRBV5-5, the J gene TRBJ2-1, with 9 bases lining up with TRBD2. Trimming cost V 1 base and J 6 bases; bases outside gene matches: 5. The CDR3 is 15 residues long. The germline gives CDR1 SGHKS, CDR2 YYEKEE (reference sequence). DNA for the CDR3: TGTGCCAGCAGCTTGATGCGCGGGGGGGTCAATGAGCAGTTCTTC. Residues: CASSLMRGGVNEQFF.

This clonotype was seen at least ten times. One end of the junction is discordant with germline, which a read error may explain. J is TRBJ1-6 and V is TRBV7-2; the D gene is possibly TRBD1 (6 bases). The germline CDR1 and CDR2 sequences are SGHTA and FQGNSA. There are 13 residues in the CDR3. The CDR3 region is CASSPNTGTLPRF. CDR3 nucleotides: TGTGCCAGCAGCCCAAATACCGGGACACTGCCTCGCTTT.

This clonotype was seen repeatedly, ten times or more. The chain couples TRBV5-1 to TRBJ2-3; D is unresolved. CDR1 and CDR2 (germline): SGHRS, YFSETQ. Between the trimmed V and J ends, which lost 0 bases and 0 bases, there was a span of 8 bases. The CDR3 runs 15 residues. The DNA of the CDR3 is TGCGCCAGCAGCTTGGAGGGCTTTAGCACAGATACGCAGTATTTT. Residues: CASSLEGFSTDTQYF. The variable domain in full, with the rest retrieved from reference TRBV5-1 and TRBJ2-3, is KAGVTQTPRYLIKTRGQQVTLSCSPISGHRSVSWYQQTPGQGLQFLFEYFSETQRNKGNFPGRFSGRQFSNSRSEMNVSTLELGDSALYLCASSLEGFSTDTQYFGPGTRLTVL.

This clonotype was counted ten times or more. The gene calls are TRBV4-1 and TRBJ1-2; D perhaps matches TRBD1 (6 bases). CDR3 length: 12 amino acids. From germline, CDR1 is MGHRA and CDR2 YSYEKL. Trimming removed 6 bases from V and 8 bases from J, with 13 bases in between. CDR3 bases: TGCGCCAGCAGGAACAGGGTTTGGGGCTACACCTTC. Its protein is CASRNRVWGYTF.

This clonotype was counted ten times or more. The chain links TRBV5-1 to TRBJ2-5, with 8 bases identical to TRBD1. V gave up 0 bases and J gave up 9 bases; unmatched junction bases: 13. The CDR3 is made up of 16 amino acids. Germline assignment: CDR1 SGHRS and CDR2 YFSETQ. CDR3 sequence: CASSLASGQVFVAQYF. The CDR3 DNA reads TGCGCCAGCAGCTTGGCCTCGGGACAGGTTTTTGTGGCCCAGTACTTC.

The chain is built from TRBV7-3 and TRBJ1-6; D ambiguous. CDR1 is SGHTA and CDR2 is FQGTGA in the germline V gene. Trimming took off 6 bases at V and 10 bases at J, with 13 bases between the two ends. The CDR3 is 13 amino acids. The DNA for the CDR3 is TGTGCCAGCAGATACGACTCTGGATCACCCCTCCACTTT. Translation: CASRYDSGSPLHF.

This clonotype has at least ten counts. The chain has TRBV30 and TRBJ2-6, with 12 bases lining up with TRBD2. This CDR3 is 18 amino acids long. V was clipped by 3 bases and J by 1 base; unmatched bases: 7. CDR1 and CDR2 from the germline V gene are GTSNPN and SVGIG (reference sequence). The CDR3 is CAWSARTSGMSGANVLTF. Here the CDR3 DNA reads TGTGCCTGGAGCGCCCGGACTAGCGGGATGTCTGGGGCCAACGTCCTGACTTTC.

The sample holds many counts of this clonotype. CDR3 sequence: CASSLDVPADTQYF. DNA of the CDR3: TGCGCCAGCAGCTTGGACGTTCCAGCAGATACGCAGTATTTT. The gene calls are TRBV5-1 and TRBJ2-3, with D unclear. The V gene lost 0 bases and the J gene lost 4 bases, with 9 bases spanning the gap. The CDR3 is 14 amino acids. Germline V gene lookup returns CDR1 SGHRS and CDR2 YFSETQ. Variable domain in full (rest from reference TRBV5-1 and TRBJ2-3): KAGVTQTPRYLIKTRGQQVTLSCSPISGHRSVSWYQQTPGQGLQFLFEYFSETQRNKGNFPGRFSGRQFSNSRSEMNVSTLELGDSALYLCASSLDVPADTQYFGPGTRLTVL.

In its sample, this clonotype was seen many times. This chain links TRBV28 with TRBJ1-5; D gene uncertain. In germline, CDR1 is MDHEN, CDR2 SYDVKM. V was trimmed by 4 bases and J by 1 base, leaving 17 bases between them. This CDR3 has 17 residues. CDR3: CASSCRPVKSSNQPQHF. The CDR3 nucleotides are TGTGCCAGCAGTTGCCGACCGGTCAAATCGAGCAATCAGCCCCAGCATTTT.

This clonotype was found many times. The chain couples TRBV11-2 to TRBJ2-3; the D is unclear. CDR3 size: 14 residues. V lost 7 bases, J lost 2 bases, and 13 bases lay in between. The germline V gene has CDR1 SGHAT and CDR2 FQNNGV. DNA for the CDR3: TGTGCCAGCACCGTAACTTCCTACACAGATACGCAGTATTTT. Protein sequence: CASTVTSYTDTQYF.

This clonotype occurred many times. The chain joins TRBV27 to TRBJ2-7; 12 nucleotides align to TRBD1. The CDR3 runs to 15 residues. Germline V lookup: CDR1 MNHEY, CDR2 SMNVEV (reference sequence). Germline trimming cut 7 bases from V and 6 bases from J; bases unmatched to any gene: 10. CDR3 coding DNA: TGTGCCAGCACTCCTACGGGACAGGGGGCGGGCGAGCAGTACTTC. Its translation is CASTPTGQGAGEQYF.

This clonotype was counted many times. V is TRBV28 and J is TRBJ1-1; 8 bases fit TRBD1. The CDR3 loop spans 15 amino acids. CDR1 is MDHEN and CDR2 is SYDVKM in the germline V gene. With 0 bases clipped from V and 4 bases from J, the junction kept 4 bases outside the gene matches. The CDR3 loop reads CASSLWAGGITEAFF. DNA for the CDR3: TGTGCCAGCAGTTTATGGGCAGGGGGCATCACTGAAGCTTTCTTT.

This clonotype has a count of ten or more. The chain couples TRBV5-1 to TRBJ1-3, with D hard to call. V lost 4 bases to trimming and J lost 4 bases, with 9 bases between them. Per the germline V gene, CDR1 is SGHRS and CDR2 is YFSETQ. This CDR3 has 13 residues. CDR3 in DNA: TGCGCCAGCAGCGGGCTCGAGGGAAACACCATATATTTT. As protein: CASSGLEGNTIYF.